What follows are 12 T cell receptor beta chains derived from one specimen sequenced in a study of identical twins. One entry per CDR3 protein results from TCRdb running MiXCR on the 5' RACE reads. The sample yields about 460,000 distinct CDR3 sequences, 14% seen once. These data were likewise used in another study, on yellow fever vaccine responses in identical twins.

What was sequenced was CD4+ T cells sorted from blood. The receptors shown here come from a woman aged 18-29 years in good health.

Many counts were recorded for this clonotype. V gene TRBV6-1 combines with J gene TRBJ2-3, with D perhaps TRBD2 (6 bases). The germline gives CDR1 MNHNS, CDR2 SASEGT. Trimming took off 6 bases at V and 2 bases at J, with 9 bases between the two ends. CDR3 length equals 13 residues. The CDR3, as DNA: TGTGCCAGCAGCCGGAGGGACACAGATACGCAGTATTTT. It specifies CASSRRDTDTQYF.

This clonotype was seen a few times. The chain links TRBV7-9 to TRBJ1-2, with D possibly being TRBD1 (6 bases). Trimming took 1 base from V and 4 from J, leaving 10 bases between them. Germline V gene sequence: CDR1 SEHNR, CDR2 FQNEAQ (reference sequence). CDR3 length: 14 residues. The CDR3 sequence is CASSLVRDTYGYTF. CDR3 coding DNA: TGTGCCAGCAGCTTAGTTCGGGACACCTATGGCTACACCTTC.

V gene TRBV10-3 combines with J gene TRBJ2-7, with TRBD2 matching 11 bases. The germline V gene encodes CDR1 ENHRY and CDR2 SYGVKD. CDR3 length: 14 amino acids. The V segment lost 2 bases and the J segment 4 bases; nucleotides outside the gene matches: 1. For the CDR3, the DNA is TGTGCCATCAGTGAGACTAGCGGGAGTTACGAGCAGTACTTC. Translated, it gives CAISETSGSYEQYF.

This clonotype was counted a few times. The rearrangement links TRBV3-1 to TRBJ2-7, with D possibly matching TRBD1 (6 bases). Deletions cut 5 bases from V and 3 bases from J, with 17 bases between. CDR1 is LGHDT and CDR2 is YNNKEL in the germline V gene (reference sequence). This CDR3 region has 15 residues. CDR3 in DNA: TGTGCCAGCAGCGAAAAGAGGGACACCCACTACGAGCAGTACTTC. This codes for CASSEKRDTHYEQYF.

This chain connects TRBV20-1 to TRBJ2-5; TRBD2 matches at 13 bases. The CDR3 totals 15 residues. The ends lost 2 bases at V and 5 bases at J; junction bases unmatched: 5. CDR1 and CDR2 (germline): DFQATT, SNEGSKA (reference sequence). CDR3 in amino acids: CSARTSGRGSETQYF. In nucleotides, the CDR3 is TGCAGTGCTAGAACTAGCGGGAGGGGTTCGGAGACCCAGTACTTC.

The gene calls are TRBV6-2 or TRBV6-3 and TRBJ2-1; no firm D call. Germline V CDR1 and CDR2: MNHEY, SVGEGT. CDR3 size: 12 residues. V was clipped by 2 bases and J by 8 bases, with 7 bases between them. The CDR3 DNA sequence: TGTGCCAGCAGTTACGGGCTGCATGAGCAGTTCTTC. This codes for CASSYGLHEQFF.

A few counts support this clonotype. The chain recombines TRBV18 with TRBJ2-1; D not certain. CDR1 KGHSH and CDR2 LQKENI come from the germline V gene. The CDR3 runs 11 residues. Trimming took 4 bases from V and 8 from J, leaving 6 bases between them. CDR3 in DNA: TGTGCCAGCTCACTAAAGGATGAGCAGTTCTTC. It is translated as CASSLKDEQFF.

This clonotype was detected many times. The chain uses TRBV5-1 and TRBJ2-1; no definite D call. Trimming took off 2 bases at V and 0 bases at J, with 9 bases between the two ends. The CDR3 is made up of 15 amino acids. CDR1 is SGHRS and CDR2 is YFSETQ in the germline V gene. The CDR3 DNA follows: TGCGCCAGCAGCTTTGCCCCGAGCTCCTACAATGAGCAGTTCTTC. It encodes CASSFAPSSYNEQFF.

The chain has TRBV11-3 and TRBJ2-1; 9 positions match TRBD2. CDR3 length: 15 amino acids. Germline CDR1 is SGHNT and CDR2 is YENEEA. With V trimmed by 5 bases and J by 2 bases, 4 bases remained unmatched. CDR3 region: CASSQAGGTYNEQFF. DNA of the CDR3: TGTGCCAGCAGCCAAGCGGGAGGCACCTACAATGAGCAGTTCTTC.

The chain carries TRBV5-6 and TRBJ2-7; D ambiguous. Looked up from germline, CDR1 is SGHDT and CDR2 is YYEEEE. Trimming removed 1 base from V and 3 bases from J, with 5 bases in between. The CDR3 has 12 amino acids. The CDR3 coding sequence is TGTGCCAGCAGCTTGTACCACTACGAGCAGTACTTC. Its translation: CASSLYHYEQYF. Combining the CDR3 with reference TRBV5-6 and TRBJ2-7 gives the whole variable domain DAGVTQSPTHLIKTRGQQVTLRCSPKSGHDTVSWYQQALGQGPQFIFQYYEEEERQRGNFPDRFSGHQFPNYSSELNVNALLLGDSALYLCASSLYHYEQYFGPGTRLTVT.

The chain is built from TRBV10-2 and TRBJ2-7; 12 bases map to TRBD2. The CDR3 sequence is 15 residues long. In germline, CDR1 is WSHSY, CDR2 SAAADI. The trim removed 2 bases at V and 4 bases at J, leaving 3 bases unmatched. The CDR3 nucleotides read TGCGCCAGCAGTGAGACTAGCGGGAGGAAGTACGAGCAGTACTTC. The encoded protein is CASSETSGRKYEQYF.

The chain uses TRBV20-1 and TRBJ2-5; 8 nucleotides line up with TRBD1. Germline loops: CDR1 DFQATT, CDR2 SNEGSKA (reference sequence). J gave up 1 base and V 0 bases, and 4 bases lay outside the gene matches. The CDR3 spans 15 residues. CDR3 region: CSARDDRGSQETQYF. CDR3 sequence (DNA): TGCAGTGCTAGAGACGACAGGGGTTCCCAAGAGACCCAGTACTTC.